The 10 T cell receptor beta chains below all came from one sample that was sequenced in a study of OX40 agonist ivuxolimab in advanced cancers. The protocol was immunoSEQ multiplex PCR, while the TCRdb copy is restricted to in-frame clones and leaves out a portion. Among 40,000 to 60,000 clones listed, 84% were seen once. Sample: CD4+ or CD8+ T cells sorted from blood, taken in a trial of the OX40 agonist ivuxolimab. The source is an adult with an advanced solid tumor such as melanoma, head and neck, liver or kidney cancer.

The rearrangement links TRBV11-3 to TRBJ2-3; perhaps TRBD1 as D (8 bases). V lost 7 bases, J lost 4 bases, and 12 bases lay in between. Germline CDR1 and CDR2: SGHNT and YENEEA. The CDR3 contains 13 residues. The CDR3 protein is CASNRGGADTQYF. The CDR3, as DNA: TGTGCCAGCAACAGGGGGGGTGCAGATACGCAGTATTTT. Full variable domain (rest looked up from reference TRBV11-3 and TRBJ2-3): EAGVVQSPRYKIIEKKQPVAFWCNPISGHNTLYWYLQNLGQGPELLIRYENEEAVDDSQLPKDRFSAERLKGVDSTLKIQPAELGDSAVYLCASNRGGADTQYFGPGTRLTVL.

The V call is TRBV30, the J call TRBJ1-6; D is undetermined. The V gene lost 3 bases and the J gene lost 7 bases, with 10 bases spanning the gap. CDR1 is GTSNPN and CDR2 is SVGIG in the germline V gene (reference sequence). This CDR3 contains 13 residues. This CDR3 reads CAWRSGPNSPLHF. Written as DNA, the CDR3 is TGTGCCTGGAGGTCAGGACCAAATTCACCCCTCCACTTT.

V is TRBV30 and J is TRBJ2-7; TRBD2 is a possible D gene (6 bases). The germline V gene encodes CDR1 GTSNPN and CDR2 SVGIG (reference sequence). The CDR3 totals 12 residues. V was pared by 0 bases and J by 6 bases, with 9 bases between. CDR3 protein: CAWSVRRGEQYF. The CDR3 region has the DNA TGTGCCTGGAGTGTTCGGAGGGGCGAGCAGTACTTC. The full variable domain, its missing parts supplied by reference TRBV30 and TRBJ2-7, is SQTIHQWPATLVQPVGSPLSLECTVEGTSNPNLYWYRQAAGRGLQLLFYSVGIGQISSEVPQNLSASRPQDRQFILSSKKLLLSDSGFYLCAWSVRRGEQYFGPGTRLTVT.

The chain is built from TRBV4-3 and TRBJ2-2; TRBD2 matches at 13 bases. The CDR3 is 17 amino acids. CDR1 and CDR2 (germline): LGHNA, YSLEER. V gave up 1 base and J gave up 5 bases; unmatched junction bases: 4. The CDR3 region has the DNA TGCGCCAGCAGCCAAGGACTAGCGGGAGGAAGTACCGGGGAGCTGTTTTTT. Translated: CASSQGLAGGSTGELFF.

The chain has TRBV11-3 and TRBJ2-1; 13 bases match TRBD2. Germline values: CDR1 SGHNT, CDR2 YENEEA. This CDR3 has 15 residues. With V trimmed by 5 bases and J by 10 bases, 8 bases remained unmatched. The CDR3: CASSPGLAGVGEQFF. The CDR3 DNA reads TGTGCCAGCAGCCCTGGACTAGCGGGAGTAGGAGAGCAGTTCTTC.

The chain carries TRBV2 and TRBJ2-7, with D perhaps TRBD2 (6 bases). CDR1 and CDR2 (germline): SNHLY, FYNNEI. V shed 7 bases and J shed 3 bases, with 13 bases lying between them. The CDR3 loop spans 13 amino acids. DNA of the CDR3: TGTGCCAGCACCCCTCCGGGGGACTACGAGCAGTACTTC. This codes for CASTPPGDYEQYF.

This clone was seen a handful of times. This sequence joins TRBV7-9 and TRBJ2-1, with D possibly being TRBD1 or TRBD2 (5 bases each). Germline V gene data show CDR1 as SEHNR and CDR2 as FQNEAQ (reference sequence). The V end was cut by 7 bases, the J end by 5 bases, with 15 bases between. CDR3 size: 14 residues. The CDR3 loop reads CASTSRGANNEQFF. CDR3 DNA sequence: TGTGCCAGCACCTCCCGAGGGGCAAACAATGAGCAGTTCTTC.

V and J are TRBV2 and TRBJ1-1; TRBD1 matches 8 bases. J lost 1 base, V lost 5 bases, and 3 bases had no gene match. Germline CDR1 SNHLY, CDR2 FYNNEI. The CDR3 extends over 14 amino acids. The CDR3 loop reads CASSWTGKNTEAFF. In DNA form, the CDR3 reads TGTGCCAGCAGTTGGACAGGGAAGAACACTGAAGCTTTCTTT.

The V and J genes are TRBV20-1 and TRBJ2-7; D is ambiguous. Germline V CDR1 and CDR2: DFQATT, SNEGSKA (reference sequence). Deletions cut 5 bases from V and 4 bases from J, with 9 bases between. The CDR3 has 11 residues. CDR3 sequence: CSAYSKYEQYF. Here the CDR3 DNA reads TGCAGTGCTTATTCTAAATACGAGCAGTACTTC.

This rearrangement joins TRBV5-1 to TRBJ2-5; possible D gene TRBD2, 7 bases. This CDR3 has 14 amino acids. V lost 4 bases, J lost 5 bases, and 15 bases lay in between. The germline CDR1 and CDR2 sequences are SGHRS and YFSETQ. CDR3 DNA: TGCGCCAGCAGCCCTAGGGGGGGGCGGGAGACCCAGTACTTC. It translates to CASSPRGGRETQYF.